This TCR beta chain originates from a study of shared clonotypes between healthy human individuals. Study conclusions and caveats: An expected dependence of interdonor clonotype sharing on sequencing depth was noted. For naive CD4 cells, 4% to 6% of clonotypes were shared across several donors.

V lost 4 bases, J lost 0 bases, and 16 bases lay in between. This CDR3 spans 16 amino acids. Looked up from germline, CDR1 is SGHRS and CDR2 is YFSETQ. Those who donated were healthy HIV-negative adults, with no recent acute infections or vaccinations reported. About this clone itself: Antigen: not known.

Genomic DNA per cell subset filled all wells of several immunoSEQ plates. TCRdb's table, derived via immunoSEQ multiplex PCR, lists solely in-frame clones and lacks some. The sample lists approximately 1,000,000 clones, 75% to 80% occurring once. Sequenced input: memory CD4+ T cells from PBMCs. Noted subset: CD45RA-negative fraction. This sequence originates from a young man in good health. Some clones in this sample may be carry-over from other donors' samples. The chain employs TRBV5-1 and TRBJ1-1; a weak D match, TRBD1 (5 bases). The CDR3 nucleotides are TGCGCCAGCAGCACGGGACTGCTATTCCTGAACACTGAAGCTTTCTTT. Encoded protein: CASSTGLLFLNTEAFF.